The TCR beta chain under discussion was sequenced for a study of T-cell reconstitution after alpha-beta-depleted transplantation in children (TCRdb year 2016). For the study in its entirety: Using TCR repertoire profiling, the study followed T-cell immune reconstitution in a quantitative way in children after TCRalphabeta/CD19-depleted allogeneic hematopoietic cell transplantation. Here is what the overall study found, with its caveats: The apparently early recovery of alphabetaT-cell counts about two months after transplant reportedly depended on only several hundred rapidly expanded clones that came from non-depleted graft cells. In some patients, the high TCRbeta diversity seen at day 60 was put down to recipient T cells and intrathymic progenitors that had survived conditioning. Over the following months the frequencies of hyperexpanded clones went down, and after one year T-cell counts and TCRbeta diversity were mostly credited to newly produced T cells.

CDR1 and CDR2 are read off the germline V gene as SQVTM and ANQGSEA. The CDR3 has 14 amino acids, counting the end cysteine and phenylalanine. Kept here is only the CDR3 DNA, which spans 42 bases and is read in frame from base 1. V is clipped by 1 base and J by 4 bases, and the sequence between their germline boundaries is 13 bases long. This clonotype appeared many times. Its antigen target is currently unknown. The sample holds no much larger clone one base away, and base qualities are not on file. The library was made by PCR. Sequencing was performed on an Illumina HiSeq 2500. To normalize quantification of the TCRbeta repertoire, the TCR libraries were built with molecular barcoding that relied on unique molecular identifiers. Starting from the raw public reads, TCRdb applied fastp trimming at Q25, assembled clones with MiXCR and retained in-frame beta chains. For every CDR3 protein sequence, its rows merge into one entry that carries the most common genes and DNA. The sample table lists some 150,000 distinct CDR3 sequences, 8.8% of them with a count of one. The ten largest clonotypes hold about a sixth of the sample.

The sample's treatment or condition label, in plain terms: allogeneic hematopoietic cell transplantation with graft depleted of TCRalphabeta T cells and CD19 B cells. TCRalphabeta/CD19-depleted allogeneic hematopoietic cell grafts were given to the transplant recipients, all of whom were children. The origin of this receptor is a female patient between 2 and 15 years old who had a stem cell transplant for congenital amegakaryocytic thrombocytopenia, so the T cells may come from the graft donor. The starting material was PBMCs, mostly from graft donor cells, obtained 180 days after TCRalphabeta/CD19-depleted stem cell transplant. The rearranged chain carries TRBV29-1 and TRBJ1-2; a confident D gene designation cannot be given. The sequenced DNA is TGCAGCGTTGAAGTGGGGTGGGGTCGCTATGGCTACACCTTC. Its protein is CSVEVGWGRYGYTF.